This T cell receptor beta chain was recovered during a study of vaccination and CD4 T cells after COVID-19. The wider study: Four females and six males made up the convalescents, with two Hispanic. Median time from second vaccine dose to sampling was roughly 72 days (14 to 241). Post-COVID sampling occurred a median approximately 93 days after diagnosis (range 35 to 161).

Cultured CD4+ T cell DNA was sequenced using the Oncomine TCR Beta short-read assay. TCRdb reanalysed the PCR reads using MiXCR and keeps one entry per CDR3 protein. This sample has more than 9,000 distinct CDR3 sequences, with approximately 57% found just once. As for treatment: approximately nine-day PBMC culture with coronavirus spike peptide pools or control peptides (ViraFEST assay). Comment on this clonotype: Its antigen is unidentified.

The CDR3 totals 17 residues. The germline V and J ends were trimmed by 3 bases and 5 bases, with 20 bases remaining between them. CDR1 and CDR2 from the germline V gene are SGHNT and YENEEA. The TCR sequence derives from a human donor who had recovered from COVID-19. The specimen was CD4+ T cells from blood, cultured in vitro. The chain recombines TRBV11-3 with TRBJ2-1; D remains unclear. DNA of the CDR3: TGTGCCAGCAGCTTCCCTTCGACCCGCCTCGGGCACAATGAGCAGTTCTTC. Translated: CASSFPSTRLGHNEQFF.